This TCR beta chain was observed in a study of blood T cell repertoires in COVID-19. In the original analysis: Reference gene primer amplification gave nucleated cell count estimates. Sequencing was performed with immunoSEQ multiplex PCR; in TCRdb, only in-frame clones are kept and a portion is missing. From that table come the V and J calls and clone size; the DNA was used to work out D and trimming. The repertoire holds some 200,000 clones, with 65% to 90% as singletons. The V segment lost 5 bases and the J segment 7 bases; nucleotides outside the gene matches: 8. The CDR3 covers 14 residues. CDR1 SQVTM and CDR2 ANQGSEA come from the germline V gene.

The J gene is TRBJ2-1, the V gene TRBV29-1; 10 bases are shared with TRBD1. The sequenced material came from peripheral blood. This TCR was sampled from a human donor in a cohort sampled during active COVID-19. CDR3 sequence: CSVLTGGLRNEQFF. Here the CDR3 DNA reads TGCAGCGTTCTGACAGGGGGCCTAAGGAATGAGCAGTTCTTC.